This T cell receptor (beta chain) was profiled in a study of shared clonotypes between healthy human individuals. TCRdb keeps only in-frame clones here, not all; method: immunoSEQ multiplex PCR. The sample consists of roughly 2.5 million clones, approximately 94% of them appearing once. This TCR came from a man in his late teens or twenties in good health. Input material: naive CD4+ T cells sorted from blood. Indicated subset: CD45RA+ positively selected.

The DNA for the CDR3 is TGTGCCTGGAAGGAGGCCCCCAGGGGCCCTCGCGGTGGCTACACCTTC. Protein sequence: CAWKEAPRGPRGGYTF. This chain links TRBV30 with TRBJ1-2, with D possibly matching TRBD1 (6 bases). V dropped 4 bases and J dropped 7 bases, with 25 bases sitting between them. The CDR3 has 16 residues. CDR1 and CDR2 (germline): GTSNPN, SVGIG (reference sequence).